The clone carrying this T cell receptor (beta chain) was seen more than once but under ten times. Unique molecular identifiers were built into the TCRbeta library. TCRdb recomputed calls from the PCR reads with MiXCR, one row per CDR3 protein. This sample has about 270,000 distinct CDR3 sequences; 9.5% to 10% occur once, and the top ten carry around 10%. These data are taken from a study of T-cell reconstitution after alpha-beta-depleted transplantation in children. The receptor's source is a human donor who donated a stem cell graft to a child with SCID. Material: PBMCs from the stem cell graft donor, obtained from the stem cell graft.

The CDR3 nucleotides are TGCGCCAGCAGCTTGAATACCGTACGAGGCACTGAAGCTTTCTTT. Its translation is CASSLNTVRGTEAFF. This chain uses TRBV5-1 with TRBJ1-1; no clear D gene. This CDR3 is 15 amino acids long. Germline loops: CDR1 SGHRS, CDR2 YFSETQ. V dropped 1 base and J dropped 4 bases, with 14 bases sitting between them.